Following are 6 T cell receptor beta chains from one sample sequenced in a study of shared clonotypes between healthy human individuals. The protocol was immunoSEQ multiplex PCR, while the TCRdb copy is restricted to in-frame clones and leaves out a portion. The sample includes 400,000 or so clones, 96% of them seen just once. What was sequenced was memory CD8+ T cells sorted from blood. Described subset: CD45RO+ cells pooled with CCR7-negative TemRA cells. The origin of the receptors is a man younger than 40 in good health.

The V call is TRBV6-5, the J call TRBJ2-7, with D possibly matching TRBD1 (6 bases). V dropped 0 bases and J dropped 2 bases, with 8 bases sitting between them. There are 14 residues in the CDR3. The germline V gene has CDR1 MNHEY and CDR2 SVGAGI. CDR3 DNA: TGTGCCAGCAGTTACTCGACAGGTACCTACGAGCAGTACTTC. Its translation: CASSYSTGTYEQYF.

This clone was observed a single time. The V call is TRBV7-6, the J call TRBJ2-7; 10 nucleotides line up with TRBD2. V gave up 1 base and J gave up 3 bases; unmatched junction bases: 3. This CDR3 comprises 15 residues. Germline CDR1 SGHVS, CDR2 FNYEAQ. The CDR3 bases are TGTGCCAGCAGCTTAGTAGCGGGAGGCTTCTACGAGCAGTACTTC. Translated: CASSLVAGGFYEQYF. The entire variable domain, with the rest obtained from reference TRBV7-6 and TRBJ2-7, is as follows: GAGVSQSPRYKVTKRGQDVALRCDPISGHVSLYWYRQALGQGPEFLTYFNYEAQQDKSGLPNDRFSAERPEGSISTLTIQRTEQRDSAMYRCASSLVAGGFYEQYFGPGTRLTVT.

CDR3 sequence: CASSPGEGREQYF. As DNA, the CDR3 is TGTGCCAGCTCACCAGGGGAAGGTCGCGAGCAGTACTTC. The V call is TRBV18, the J call TRBJ2-7; D is ambiguous. Germline lookup yields CDR1 KGHSH and CDR2 LQKENI. This CDR3 spans 13 amino acids. V lost 2 bases to trimming and J lost 6 bases, with 11 bases between them.

The chain recombines TRBV6-5 with TRBJ1-5, with D tentatively TRBD1 (5 bases). The CDR3 contains 14 residues. With 5 bases removed from V and 4 bases from J, the gap between germline ends came to 12 bases. CDR1 MNHEY and CDR2 SVGAGI come from the germline V gene. CDR3 region: CASSLHRKNQPQHF. In DNA form, the CDR3 reads TGTGCCAGCAGTCTGCACAGGAAGAATCAGCCCCAGCATTTT.

The chain carries TRBV7-2 and TRBJ2-4, with TRBD2 identical over 7 bases. Unmatched junction bases numbered 15, after V lost 4 bases and J lost 6 bases. The CDR3 contains 17 residues. The germline gives CDR1 SGHTA, CDR2 FQGNSA. The CDR3 DNA follows: TGTGCCAGCAGCTCCCAGCCATCGGGAGGTGAGCGAAACATTCAGTACTTC. Translated, it gives CASSSQPSGGERNIQYF. The variable domain in full, completed from reference TRBV7-2 and TRBJ2-4, reads GAGVSQSPSNKVTEKGKDVELRCDPISGHTALYWYRQSLGQGLEFLIYFQGNSAPDKSGLPSDRFSAERTGGSVSTLTIQRTQQEDSAVYLCASSSQPSGGERNIQYFGAGTRLSVL.

As to this clone: Other DNA sequences in this specimen translate into the identical CDR3. The rearrangement uses TRBV5-4 and TRBJ2-3, with TRBD2 matching over 7 bases. J was trimmed by 3 bases and V by 2 bases; bases with no gene match: 0. The CDR3 loop spans 13 amino acids. Germline V gives CDR1 SGHNT, CDR2 YYREEE (reference sequence). DNA of the CDR3: TGTGCCAGCAGCTTAGCGGGAACAGATACGCAGTATTTT. It codes for CASSLAGTDTQYF.